Sequencing of this TCR beta chain was carried out in a study of memory CD4+ T cells and cytomegalovirus serostatus. Overall study context: This sample comes from healthy Belgian adults, several CMV seropositive, 24 seronegative.

The sort gate was single viable CD3+CD4+CD8-CD45RO+ cells for memory CD4+ T cells. CD4+ T cells were isolated by positive magnetic selection. Regarding this clone: The antigen is undetermined.

Study observations and caveats: CD4+ memory repertoires contained about two fifths of the 164 reported CMV TCRbeta sequences.

Original methodology: Out-of-frame sequences were removed, leaving 2 million or so distinct TCRbeta sequences. The data were produced by immunoSEQ multiplex PCR, yet TCRdb's version contains in-frame clones alone and is incomplete. V, J and clone size were drawn from that table, and D and trimming were deduced from the DNA. The sample has 50,000 to 60,000 clones, approximately 83% seen once. The CDR3 has 15 residues. Germline CDR1 MNHNS, CDR2 SASEGT. V was pared by 6 bases and J by 3 bases, with 5 bases of the junction left unmatched. The sample consisted of memory CD4+ T cells from blood. The receptor's source is an adult in good health and CMV-seronegative. This rearrangement joins TRBV6-1 to TRBJ1-6, with 7 positions matching TRBD1. CDR3: CASRGQSDYNSPLHF. The CDR3 nucleotides are TGTGCCAGCAGGGGACAGTCGGACTATAATTCACCCCTCCACTTT.